Listed below are T cell receptor beta chains from one sample, sequenced in a study of response to subunit inactivated influenza vaccine. TCRdb reprocessed the RT-PCR reads with MiXCR, giving one entry per CDR3 protein. This sample carries more than 450,000 distinct CDR3 sequences, 10% to 12% of them seen once, and the ten largest clones take approximately 10%. This same sample was also part of a study on T cells expressing NK-cell markers.

Sequenced here: PBMCs from blood, sampled on the day of vaccination. These receptors all stem from a man aged 50-60 years who received an inactivated influenza vaccine. Each CDR3 is given with its conserved first and last residue. The D gene is left open where the match is weak. Clone sizes are given selectively: once, few, many, or a class where the clone is expanded.

>TRBJ2-7|.|TRBV4-1|.
CASSQGRQYEQYF
TGCGCCAGCAGCCAGGGTCGACAGTACGAGCAGTACTTC
>TRBJ2-1|few|TRBV20-1|TRBD1
CSARDLRKGQGALEQFF
TGCAGTGCTAGAGATCTTAGGAAAGGACAGGGGGCTTTGGAGCAGTTCTTC
>TRBJ2-7|few|TRBV20-1|.
CSGLKAGNSYEQYF
TGCAGTGGGTTAAAAGCAGGTAATTCCTACGAGCAGTACTTC
>TRBJ2-3|.|TRBV10-3|TRBD2
CAIRGLERGTDTQYF
TGTGCCATCAGGGGACTAGAAAGGGGCACAGATACGCAGTATTTT
>TRBJ1-3|few|TRBV5-5|TRBD1
CASSPQTGAGNTIYF
TGTGCCAGCAGCCCACAAACAGGGGCTGGAAACACCATATATTTT
>TRBJ1-2|few|TRBV2|.
CASSEDLYTF
TGTGCCAGCAGTGAAGACCTCTACACCTTC
>TRBJ2-2|.|TRBV30|.
CAWSSVAGELFF
TGTGCCTGGAGTTCGGTCGCCGGGGAGCTGTTTTTT
>TRBJ2-1|.|TRBV3-1|TRBD2
CASSQVSGGARARNEQFF
TGTGCCAGCAGCCAAGTTTCCGGGGGGGCACGGGCTCGGAATGAGCAGTTCTTC
>TRBJ2-7|few|TRBV20-1|.
CSAPPPTTYEQYF
TGCAGTGCCCCGCCCCCCACCACCTACGAGCAGTACTTC
>TRBJ1-1|.|TRBV20-1|.
CSAALTGGYTEAFF
TGCAGTGCTGCTTTAACAGGAGGGTACACTGAAGCTTTCTTT
>TRBJ2-5|few|TRBV7-6|.
CASSLQPSGTQETQYF
TGTGCCAGCAGTCTTCAACCCAGCGGGACACAAGAGACCCAGTACTTC
>TRBJ2-6|few|TRBV28|.
CASSLGGPPFSSSGANVLTF
TGTGCCAGCAGTCTTGGGGGACCCCCATTCTCCTCCTCTGGGGCCAACGTCCTGACTTTC
>TRBJ2-5|once|TRBV3-1|TRBD2
CASSQAGRGNEETQYF
TGTGCCAGCAGCCAAGCGGGGAGGGGAAATGAAGAGACCCAGTACTTC
>TRBJ2-1|.|TRBV5-6|.
CASSIPPSGQGNEQFF
TGTGCCAGCAGCATCCCACCATCTGGGCAGGGCAATGAGCAGTTCTTC
>TRBJ2-2|.|TRBV12-3/TRBV12-4|.
CASKAPLATANTGELFF
TGTGCCAGCAAGGCACCTTTGGCGACAGCGAACACCGGGGAGCTGTTTTTT
>TRBJ2-6|few|TRBV7-2|.
CASSLMGVTGANVLTF
TGTGCCAGCAGCTTGATGGGGGTCACCGGGGCCAACGTCCTGACTTTC
>TRBJ2-7|few|TRBV6-5|.
CASSYSNGGFREQYF
TGTGCCAGCAGTTACTCGAACGGGGGTTTTCGCGAGCAGTACTTC
>TRBJ2-7|.|TRBV5-1|.
CASSLDRTWYF
TGCGCCAGCAGCCTTGACAGAACGTGGTACTTC
>TRBJ2-1|few|TRBV5-1|TRBD2
CASSPSSGGGYNEQFF
TGCGCCAGCAGCCCGTCTAGCGGGGGAGGTTACAATGAGCAGTTCTTC
>TRBJ2-1|few|TRBV5-5|.
CASSSLGGDSSYNEQFF
TGTGCCAGCAGCTCACTTGGTGGGGATAGCTCCTACAATGAGCAGTTCTTC
>TRBJ1-2|few|TRBV7-9|TRBD1
CASSRDPGQGLGYTF
TGTGCCAGCAGCCGAGATCCGGGACAGGGTCTGGGCTACACCTTC
>TRBJ2-5|.|TRBV18|.
CASSPSRSRATVETQYF
TGTGCCAGCTCACCTTCGCGATCTCGAGCGACCGTGGAGACCCAGTACTTC